The sequence of this T cell receptor beta chain was determined in a study of T cells in Graves' hyperthyroidism and ophthalmopathy. Diagnostic assessment was based on clinical symptoms, serum thyroxine and TRAb, thyroid ultrasound and orbital computed tomography. Cells are PBMCs isolated from 10 ml of fresh blood. In its sample, this clonotype was seen many times. The target antigen is unknown. Amplification targeted TCR beta CDR3 regions from RNA transcripts. The HTBI set primed first-round TCR CDR3 RT-PCR. TCRdb reprocessed the multiplex PCR reads via MiXCR and lists one record per CDR3 protein. The table includes more than 300,000 distinct CDR3 sequences, about a sixth detected once. Study outcomes and limitations: A median about 7 months before onset, the model predicted ophthalmopathy. The authors' 13 V-J model separated ophthalmopathy from stable hyperthyroidism.

This TCR derives from a woman aged 30 to 39 with Graves' hyperthyroidism that later progressed to Graves' ophthalmopathy. Source material: blood.

Here the CDR3 reads CASRVRGGASYEQYF. The DNA of the CDR3 is TGTGCCAGCAGGGTCCGGGGGGGAGCCTCCTACGAGCAGTACTTC. The chain couples TRBV28 to TRBJ2-7, with 8 nucleotides matching TRBD2. Germline CDR1 reads MDHEN; CDR2 reads SYDVKM. The CDR3 totals 15 residues. The ends lost 6 bases at V and 0 bases at J; junction bases unmatched: 7. Looking up the rest from reference TRBV28 and TRBJ2-7 gives the full variable domain: DVKVTQSSRYLVKRTGEKVFLECVQDMDHENMFWYRQDPGLGLRLIYFSYDVKMKEKGDIPEGYSVSREKKERFSLILESASTNQTSMYLCASRVRGGASYEQYFGPGTRLTVT.